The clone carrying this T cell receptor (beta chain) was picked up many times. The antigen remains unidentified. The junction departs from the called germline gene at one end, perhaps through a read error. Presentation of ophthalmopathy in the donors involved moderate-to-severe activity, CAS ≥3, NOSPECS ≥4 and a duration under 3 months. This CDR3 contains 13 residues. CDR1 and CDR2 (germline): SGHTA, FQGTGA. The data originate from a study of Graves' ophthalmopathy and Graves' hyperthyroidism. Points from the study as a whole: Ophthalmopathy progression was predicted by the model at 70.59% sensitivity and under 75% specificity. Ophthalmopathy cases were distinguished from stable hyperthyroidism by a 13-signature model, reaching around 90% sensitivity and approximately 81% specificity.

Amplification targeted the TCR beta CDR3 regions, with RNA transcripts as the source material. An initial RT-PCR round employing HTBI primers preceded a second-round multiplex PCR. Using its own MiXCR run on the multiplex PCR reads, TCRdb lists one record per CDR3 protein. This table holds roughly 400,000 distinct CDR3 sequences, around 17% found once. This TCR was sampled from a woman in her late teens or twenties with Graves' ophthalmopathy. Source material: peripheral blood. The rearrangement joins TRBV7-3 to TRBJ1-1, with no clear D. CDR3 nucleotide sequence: TGTGCTAGCAGCCTGACACCGAACACTGAAGCTTTCTTT. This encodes CASSLTPNTEAFF.